This entry features one TCR beta chain sequence. This sample was included in a study of blood T cell repertoires in COVID-19. Study context: The analysed material was cDNA or gDNA that came from T cells, B-cell-depleted T cells, or PBMCs.

Produced via immunoSEQ multiplex PCR; TCRdb's table is partial and in-frame only. The sample has over 300,000 clones, around 89% seen once. The sequencing input was peripheral blood. The source is a man between 18 and 35 years old who had recovered from COVID-19.

The chain's CDR3 is CASSQAGQGHSYEQYF. CDR3 sequence (DNA): TGTGCCAGCAGCCAAGCGGGACAGGGGCACTCCTACGAGCAGTACTTC. The chain recombines TRBV3-1 (or the pseudogene TRBV3-2) with TRBJ2-7; TRBD1 matches at 10 bases. The germline V gene has CDR1 LGHDT and CDR2 YNNKEL (reference sequence). V lost 1 base to trimming and J lost 0 bases; unmatched junction nucleotides: 3. The CDR3 spans 16 residues.